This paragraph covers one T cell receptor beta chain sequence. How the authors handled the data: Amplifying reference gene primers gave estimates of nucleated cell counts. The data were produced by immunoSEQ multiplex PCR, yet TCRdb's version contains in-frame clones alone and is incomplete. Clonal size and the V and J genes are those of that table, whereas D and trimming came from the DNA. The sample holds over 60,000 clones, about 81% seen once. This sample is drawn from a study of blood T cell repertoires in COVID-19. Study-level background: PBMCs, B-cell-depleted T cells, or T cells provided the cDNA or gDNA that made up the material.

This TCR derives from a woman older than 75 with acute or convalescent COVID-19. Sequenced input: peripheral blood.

Written as DNA, the CDR3 is TGTGCCAGCAAGAGGGACAGGGGACAACCTTCACCCCTCCACTTT. This sequence encodes CASKRDRGQPSPLHF. This chain links TRBV27 with TRBJ1-6; 10 positions agree with TRBD1. Germline values: CDR1 MNHEY, CDR2 SMNVEV (reference sequence). V dropped 7 bases and J dropped 9; count of bases not matched to a gene: 9. The CDR3 extends over 15 amino acids.